The clone carrying this T cell receptor (beta chain) was detected once. This specimen belongs to a study of blood T cell repertoires in COVID-19. On the study more broadly: Whether acute or convalescent, the COVID-19 samples came from the United States, Italy and Spain.

This table comes from immunoSEQ multiplex PCR, and its TCRdb copy is limited to in-frame clones, with some not included. The sample contains roughly 220,000 clones, about 85% of which appear only once. V gave up 4 bases and J gave up 3 bases, with 16 bases separating them. Per germline, CDR1 LGHDT and CDR2 YNNKEL (reference sequence). The CDR3 contains 15 residues. Living in about two dozen US areas, the participants were between about 18 and 100 years of age. Cohorts were based on clinical histories the participants reported. Cohort 3 recovered donors had two negative PCRs, clearance, or symptom resolution.

The chain uses TRBV3-1 (or the pseudogene TRBV3-2) and TRBJ2-7, with D possibly being TRBD1 (5 bases). Sequenced: PBMCs or T cells enriched from blood (not recorded which). The TCR sequence derives from a woman aged 25 to 39 who had recovered from COVID-19. CDR3 sequence: CASSPQGHHSYEQYF. The DNA for the CDR3 is TGTGCCAGCAGCCCCCAGGGCCACCACAGCTACGAGCAGTACTTC.